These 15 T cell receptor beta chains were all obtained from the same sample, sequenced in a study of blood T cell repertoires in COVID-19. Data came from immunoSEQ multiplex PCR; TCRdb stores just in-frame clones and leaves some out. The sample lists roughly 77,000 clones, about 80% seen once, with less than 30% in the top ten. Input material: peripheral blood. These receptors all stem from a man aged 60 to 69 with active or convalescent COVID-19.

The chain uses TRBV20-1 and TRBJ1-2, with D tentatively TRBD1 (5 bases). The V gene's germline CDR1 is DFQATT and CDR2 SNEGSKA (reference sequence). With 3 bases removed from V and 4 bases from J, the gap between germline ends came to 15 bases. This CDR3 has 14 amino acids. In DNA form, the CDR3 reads TGCAGTGCTAGTGTAGGGGCCACAACCTATGGCTACACCTTC. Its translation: CSASVGATTYGYTF.

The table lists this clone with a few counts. The CDR3, as DNA: TGTGCCAGCCGAAGGAGGGCAGGGCCCACCTACGAGCAGTACTTC. Its protein product is CASRRRAGPTYEQYF. V is TRBV6-5 and J is TRBJ2-7; a weak D match, TRBD2 (6 bases). The CDR3 runs to 15 residues. The ends were cut back, 8 bases at V and 2 bases at J, with 19 bases in the middle. In germline, CDR1 is MNHEY, CDR2 SVGAGI.

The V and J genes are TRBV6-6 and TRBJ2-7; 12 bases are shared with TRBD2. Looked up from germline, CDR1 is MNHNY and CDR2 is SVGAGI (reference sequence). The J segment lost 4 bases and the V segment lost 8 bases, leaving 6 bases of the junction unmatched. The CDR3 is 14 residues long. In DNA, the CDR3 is TGTGCCAGCCGTACTAGCGGGGGGTCGTACGAGCAGTACTTC. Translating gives CASRTSGGSYEQYF.

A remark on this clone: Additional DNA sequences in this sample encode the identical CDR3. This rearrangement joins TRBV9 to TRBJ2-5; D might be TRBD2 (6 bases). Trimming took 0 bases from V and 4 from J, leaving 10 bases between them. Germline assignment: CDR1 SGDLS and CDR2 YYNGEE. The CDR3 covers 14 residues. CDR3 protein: CASSVGGGGETQYF. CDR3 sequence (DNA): TGTGCCAGCAGCGTAGGTGGGGGAGGAGAGACCCAGTACTTC.

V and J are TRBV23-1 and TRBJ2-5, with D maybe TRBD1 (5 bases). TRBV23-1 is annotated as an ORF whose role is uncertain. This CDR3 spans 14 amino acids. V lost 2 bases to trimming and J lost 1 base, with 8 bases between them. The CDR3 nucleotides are TGCGCCAGCAGTCAACGAGACAGCCAAGAGACCCAGTACTTC. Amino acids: CASSQRDSQETQYF.

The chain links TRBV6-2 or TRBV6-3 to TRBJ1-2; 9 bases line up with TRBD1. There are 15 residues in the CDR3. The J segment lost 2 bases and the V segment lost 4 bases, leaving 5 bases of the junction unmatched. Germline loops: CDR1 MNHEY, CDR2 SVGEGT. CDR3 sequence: CASSSTGQGNYGYTF. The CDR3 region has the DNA TGTGCCAGCAGTTCCACCGGACAGGGGAACTATGGCTACACCTTC.

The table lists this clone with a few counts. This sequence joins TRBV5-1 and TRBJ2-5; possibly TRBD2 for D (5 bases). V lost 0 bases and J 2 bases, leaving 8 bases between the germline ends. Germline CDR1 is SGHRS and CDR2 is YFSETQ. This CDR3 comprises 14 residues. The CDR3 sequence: CASSLGPGQETQYF. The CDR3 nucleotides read TGCGCCAGCAGCTTGGGACCGGGGCAAGAGACCCAGTACTTC.

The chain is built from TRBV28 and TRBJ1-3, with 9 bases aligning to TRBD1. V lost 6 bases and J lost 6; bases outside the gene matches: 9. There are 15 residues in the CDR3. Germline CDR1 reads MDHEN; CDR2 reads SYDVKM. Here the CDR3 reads CASRRPTGGANTIYF. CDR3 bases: TGTGCCAGCAGGCGACCGACAGGGGGTGCAAACACCATATATTTT.

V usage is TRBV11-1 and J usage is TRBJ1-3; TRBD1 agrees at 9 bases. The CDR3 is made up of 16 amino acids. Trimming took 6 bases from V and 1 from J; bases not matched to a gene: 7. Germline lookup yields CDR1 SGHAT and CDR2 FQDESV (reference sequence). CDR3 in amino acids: CASRSGTGKSGNTIYF. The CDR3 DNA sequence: TGTGCCAGCAGATCCGGGACAGGGAAGTCTGGAAACACCATATATTTT.

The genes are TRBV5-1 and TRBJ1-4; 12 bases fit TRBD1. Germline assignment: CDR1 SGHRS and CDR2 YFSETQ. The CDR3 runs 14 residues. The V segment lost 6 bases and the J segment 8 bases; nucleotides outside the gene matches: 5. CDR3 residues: CASKGQGAGEKLFF. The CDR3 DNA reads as TGCGCCAGCAAGGGACAGGGGGCAGGAGAAAAACTGTTTTTT.

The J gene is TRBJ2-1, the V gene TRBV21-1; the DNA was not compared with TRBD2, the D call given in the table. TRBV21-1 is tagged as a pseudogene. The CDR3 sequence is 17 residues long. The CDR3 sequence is CASSKEMVRGARNEQFF. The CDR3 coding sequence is TGTGCCAGCAGCAAAGAGATGGTCCGGGGGGCTCGCAATGAGCAGTTCTTC.

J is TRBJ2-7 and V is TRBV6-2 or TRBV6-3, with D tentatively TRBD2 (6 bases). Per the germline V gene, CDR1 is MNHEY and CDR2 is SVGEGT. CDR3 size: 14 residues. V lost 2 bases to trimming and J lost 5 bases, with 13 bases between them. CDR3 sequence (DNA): TGTGCCAGCAGTTACCTGGAGGGTGAGGACGAGCAGTACTTC. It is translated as CASSYLEGEDEQYF.

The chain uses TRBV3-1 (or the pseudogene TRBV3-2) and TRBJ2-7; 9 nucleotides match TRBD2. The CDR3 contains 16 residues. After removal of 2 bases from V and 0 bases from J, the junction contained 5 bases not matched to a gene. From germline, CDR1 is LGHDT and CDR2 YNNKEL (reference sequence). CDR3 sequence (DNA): TGTGCCAGCAGCCAACCACTAGCGGGTAGCTCCTACGAGCAGTACTTC. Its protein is CASSQPLAGSSYEQYF.

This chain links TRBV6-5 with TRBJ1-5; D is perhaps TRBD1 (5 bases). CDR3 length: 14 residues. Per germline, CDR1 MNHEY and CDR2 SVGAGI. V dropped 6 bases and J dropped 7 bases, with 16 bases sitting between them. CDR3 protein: CASRDGGTVQPQHF. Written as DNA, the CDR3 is TGTGCCAGCAGGGATGGAGGGACCGTACAGCCCCAGCATTTT.

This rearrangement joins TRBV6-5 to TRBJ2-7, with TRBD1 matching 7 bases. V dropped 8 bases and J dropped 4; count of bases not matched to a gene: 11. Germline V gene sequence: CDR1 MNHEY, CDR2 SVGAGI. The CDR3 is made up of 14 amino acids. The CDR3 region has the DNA TGTGCCAGCGGAGGACCCACGGACAGGTACGAGCAGTACTTC. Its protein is CASGGPTDRYEQYF.